This is a list of T cell receptor beta chains from one sample in a study of T cell responses to AZD1222 COVID-19 vaccine. The repertoire was sequenced with immunoSEQ multiplex PCR; TCRdb's copy has only in-frame clones and lacks some. The sample carries 150,000 to 200,000 clones, 91% recorded once. Specimen: peripheral blood, collected on day 0 of AZD1222 vaccination. These receptors were taken from an adult in good health. The CDR3 runs from the conserved cysteine through the conserved F or W. Each record gives: J gene, V gene, D gene, clone size, CDR3 protein, CDR3 DNA. D genes are given only for firm matches. Part of the rows lack a size; the others show once, few, many or a class for expanded clones.

J gene: TRBJ1-1; V gene: TRBV18; D gene: TRBD1; clone size: NA; CDR3 protein: CASSPDRGRTEAFF; CDR3 DNA: TGTGCCAGCTCACCAGACAGGGGGCGGACTGAAGCTTTCTTT
J gene: TRBJ1-2; V gene: TRBV28; D gene: NA; clone size: NA; CDR3 protein: CASRLGEESYGYTF; CDR3 DNA: TGTGCCAGCAGATTAGGGGAGGAATCCTATGGCTACACCTTC
J gene: TRBJ2-7; V gene: TRBV5-1; D gene: TRBD1; clone size: NA; CDR3 protein: CASSWDRGGSSYEQYF; CDR3 DNA: TGCGCCAGCAGCTGGGACAGGGGAGGCAGCTCCTACGAGCAGTACTTC
J gene: TRBJ1-5; V gene: TRBV20-1; D gene: NA; clone size: NA; CDR3 protein: CSASETTDNQPQHF; CDR3 DNA: TGCAGTGCTAGTGAAACAACGGACAATCAGCCCCAGCATTTT
J gene: TRBJ1-2; V gene: TRBV14; D gene: NA; clone size: NA; CDR3 protein: CARVLLRVRGYTF; CDR3 DNA: TGTGCCAGAGTACTACTGAGGGTGCGGGGCTACACCTTC
J gene: TRBJ1-2; V gene: TRBV4-3; D gene: NA; clone size: few; CDR3 protein: CASSQGTPGLNYGYTF; CDR3 DNA: TGCGCCAGCAGCCAAGGGACGCCAGGGCTTAACTATGGCTACACCTTC
J gene: TRBJ1-2; V gene: TRBV27; D gene: NA; clone size: NA; CDR3 protein: CASSFLPLQGVKGYTF; CDR3 DNA: TGTGCCAGCAGTTTCTTACCCCTACAGGGTGTAAAAGGCTACACCTTC
J gene: TRBJ1-2; V gene: TRBV19; D gene: TRBD1; clone size: NA; CDR3 protein: CASSITGDGYTF; CDR3 DNA: TGTGCCAGTAGTATCACAGGGGATGGCTACACCTTC
J gene: TRBJ1-2; V gene: TRBV2; D gene: TRBD1; clone size: NA; CDR3 protein: CASRKNQGAGGYTF; CDR3 DNA: TGTGCCAGCAGAAAAAACCAGGGGGCAGGTGGCTACACCTTC
J gene: TRBJ2-3; V gene: TRBV5-4; D gene: NA; clone size: NA; CDR3 protein: CASSSLLPDTQYF; CDR3 DNA: TGTGCCAGCAGCTCCCTCCTCCCAGATACGCAGTATTTT
J gene: TRBJ1-4; V gene: TRBV15; D gene: TRBD1; clone size: once; CDR3 protein: CATGTANEKLFF; CDR3 DNA: TGTGCCACCGGGACAGCTAATGAAAAACTGTTTTTT
J gene: TRBJ2-2; V gene: TRBV6-5; D gene: TRBD2; clone size: NA; CDR3 protein: CASRVTSGNTGELFF; CDR3 DNA: TGTGCCAGCAGAGTGACTAGCGGGAACACCGGGGAGCTGTTTTTT
J gene: TRBJ2-1; V gene: TRBV6-5; D gene: NA; clone size: NA; CDR3 protein: CASSYGKLSSYNEQFF; CDR3 DNA: TGTGCCAGCAGTTACGGAAAGCTATCATCCTACAATGAGCAGTTCTTC
J gene: TRBJ2-1; V gene: TRBV5-1; D gene: NA; clone size: NA; CDR3 protein: CASSLGHNRYNEQFF; CDR3 DNA: TGCGCCAGCAGCTTGGGCCATAACCGTTACAATGAGCAGTTCTTC
J gene: TRBJ2-2; V gene: TRBV9; D gene: NA; clone size: NA; CDR3 protein: CASSSTTGRDTGELFF; CDR3 DNA: TGTGCCAGCAGCTCCACAACAGGGAGGGACACCGGGGAGCTGTTTTTT
J gene: TRBJ2-5; V gene: TRBV10-1; D gene: NA; clone size: NA; CDR3 protein: CASSLTGPQETQYF; CDR3 DNA: TGCGCCAGCAGCCTAACAGGGCCCCAAGAGACCCAGTACTTC
J gene: TRBJ1-2; V gene: TRBV7-2; D gene: NA; clone size: NA; CDR3 protein: CASSTQGGLGYTF; CDR3 DNA: TGTGCCAGCAGCACCCAGGGCGGACTCGGCTACACCTTC
J gene: TRBJ1-2; V gene: TRBV7-2; D gene: NA; clone size: NA; CDR3 protein: CASSPPGRFGVLYGYTF; CDR3 DNA: TGTGCCAGCAGCCCCCCGGGTCGGTTTGGGGTCCTCTATGGCTACACCTTC
J gene: TRBJ1-1; V gene: TRBV7-2; D gene: NA; clone size: NA; CDR3 protein: CASSFTGLNTEAFF; CDR3 DNA: TGTGCCAGCAGCTTTACAGGCCTTAACACTGAAGCTTTCTTT
J gene: TRBJ2-1; V gene: TRBV3-1/TRBV3-2; D gene: TRBD2; clone size: NA; CDR3 protein: CASSHPLAGSYNEQFF; CDR3 DNA: TGTGCCAGCAGCCATCCACTAGCGGGCTCCTACAATGAGCAGTTCTTC
J gene: TRBJ1-1; V gene: TRBV7-2; D gene: NA; clone size: NA; CDR3 protein: CASSPSGARNTEAFF; CDR3 DNA: TGTGCCAGCAGCCCCTCAGGGGCGAGGAACACTGAAGCTTTCTTT
J gene: TRBJ1-1; V gene: TRBV6-5; D gene: NA; clone size: NA; CDR3 protein: CASSQGRPNTEAFF; CDR3 DNA: TGTGCCAGCAGTCAGGGACGGCCGAACACTGAAGCTTTCTTT
J gene: TRBJ2-1; V gene: TRBV30; D gene: NA; clone size: NA; CDR3 protein: CAWTPGNEQFF; CDR3 DNA: TGTGCCTGGACCCCGGGCAATGAGCAGTTCTTC
J gene: TRBJ1-3; V gene: TRBV4-3; D gene: NA; clone size: NA; CDR3 protein: CASSQDRLLSGNTIYF; CDR3 DNA: TGCGCCAGCAGCCAAGATCGGCTCCTCTCTGGAAACACCATATATTTT
J gene: TRBJ1-2; V gene: TRBV19; D gene: TRBD1; clone size: NA; CDR3 protein: CASSATGVTNYGYTF; CDR3 DNA: TGTGCCAGTAGTGCCACAGGGGTGACCAACTATGGCTACACCTTC
J gene: TRBJ2-5; V gene: TRBV6-2/TRBV6-3; D gene: NA; clone size: few; CDR3 protein: CASSYQRETQYF; CDR3 DNA: TGTGCCAGCAGTTACCAACGAGAGACCCAGTACTTC
J gene: TRBJ1-1; V gene: TRBV5-1; D gene: TRBD1; clone size: NA; CDR3 protein: CASSPGQEGLATEAFF; CDR3 DNA: TGCGCCAGCAGCCCCGGACAGGAGGGTTTGGCCACTGAAGCTTTCTTT
J gene: TRBJ1-1; V gene: TRBV28; D gene: TRBD1; clone size: NA; CDR3 protein: CASRPGTGVSEAFF; CDR3 DNA: TGTGCCAGCAGGCCCGGGACAGGGGTTTCTGAAGCTTTCTTT
J gene: TRBJ1-3; V gene: TRBV7-9; D gene: NA; clone size: large; CDR3 protein: CASSPPPLSGNTIYF; CDR3 DNA: TGTGCCAGCAGCCCCCCACCTCTATCTGGAAACACCATATATTTT
J gene: TRBJ1-4; V gene: TRBV28; D gene: TRBD1; clone size: NA; CDR3 protein: CASSLTDRVNEKLFF; CDR3 DNA: TGTGCCAGCAGTTTAACTGACAGGGTGAATGAAAAACTGTTTTTT
J gene: TRBJ1-4; V gene: TRBV5-6; D gene: TRBD1; clone size: NA; CDR3 protein: CASSPTGLTNEKLFF; CDR3 DNA: TGTGCCAGCAGCCCGACAGGGTTAACTAATGAAAAACTGTTTTTT
J gene: TRBJ1-3; V gene: TRBV28; D gene: NA; clone size: few; CDR3 protein: CASSLDMKGPGNTIYF; CDR3 DNA: TGTGCCAGCAGTTTGGACATGAAAGGACCTGGAAACACCATATATTTT
J gene: TRBJ1-5; V gene: TRBV7-9; D gene: TRBD1; clone size: NA; CDR3 protein: CASSHGQGGRRNQPQHF; CDR3 DNA: TGTGCCAGCAGCCACGGACAGGGTGGCCGGCGGAATCAGCCCCAGCATTTT
J gene: TRBJ2-1; V gene: TRBV5-4; D gene: NA; clone size: NA; CDR3 protein: CASSLLRGDEQFF; CDR3 DNA: TGTGCCAGCAGCTTGTTGAGAGGCGATGAGCAGTTCTTC
J gene: TRBJ1-2; V gene: TRBV28; D gene: NA; clone size: NA; CDR3 protein: CATGTAYGYTF; CDR3 DNA: TGTGCCACCGGGACGGCCTATGGCTACACCTTC
J gene: TRBJ1-1; V gene: TRBV7-8; D gene: TRBD1; clone size: NA; CDR3 protein: CASSYLDGQGKAFF; CDR3 DNA: TGTGCCAGCAGCTACCTCGACGGACAGGGGAAAGCTTTCTTT
J gene: TRBJ1-2; V gene: TRBV9; D gene: TRBD1; clone size: NA; CDR3 protein: CASSVDPRDSYGYTF; CDR3 DNA: TGTGCCAGCAGCGTAGATCCCCGGGACAGCTATGGCTACACCTTC
J gene: TRBJ1-1; V gene: TRBV6-2/TRBV6-3; D gene: TRBD1; clone size: NA; CDR3 protein: CASSDLQGTEAFF; CDR3 DNA: TGTGCCAGCAGTGATCTACAGGGGACTGAAGCTTTCTTT
J gene: TRBJ1-2; V gene: TRBV28; D gene: NA; clone size: NA; CDR3 protein: CASSSPQGYYGYTF; CDR3 DNA: TGTGCCAGCAGTTCCCCCCAGGGGTACTATGGCTACACCTTC
J gene: TRBJ1-3; V gene: TRBV30; D gene: TRBD1; clone size: NA; CDR3 protein: CAWSGGTGPSGNTIYF; CDR3 DNA: TGTGCCTGGAGTGGAGGGACAGGGCCTTCTGGAAACACCATATATTTT
J gene: TRBJ2-2; V gene: TRBV30; D gene: NA; clone size: NA; CDR3 protein: CATRGTANTGELFF; CDR3 DNA: TGTGCCACCCGGGGTACCGCGAACACCGGGGAGCTGTTTTTT
J gene: TRBJ1-1; V gene: TRBV6-5; D gene: TRBD1; clone size: NA; CDR3 protein: CASWRETGQGEAFF; CDR3 DNA: TGTGCCAGTTGGCGCGAGACAGGGCAAGGGGAAGCTTTCTTT
J gene: TRBJ2-1; V gene: TRBV6-5; D gene: NA; clone size: once; CDR3 protein: CASTGGSDRNEQFF; CDR3 DNA: TGTGCCAGTACTGGGGGGAGTGATAGAAATGAGCAGTTCTTC
J gene: TRBJ2-5; V gene: TRBV7-2; D gene: TRBD1; clone size: once; CDR3 protein: CASSLRDRGLQETQYF; CDR3 DNA: TGTGCCAGCAGCCTCCGGGACAGGGGGCTCCAAGAGACCCAGTACTTC
J gene: TRBJ1-5; V gene: TRBV6-1; D gene: NA; clone size: few; CDR3 protein: CASSERAGGPFPQPQHF; CDR3 DNA: TGTGCCAGCAGTGAACGGGCAGGAGGTCCTTTTCCTCAGCCCCAGCATTTT
J gene: TRBJ2-7; V gene: TRBV6-5; D gene: TRBD1; clone size: once; CDR3 protein: CASSPGTGGFYEQYF; CDR3 DNA: TGTGCCAGCAGTCCCGGGACAGGGGGCTTCTACGAGCAGTACTTC
J gene: TRBJ1-5; V gene: TRBV19; D gene: NA; clone size: NA; CDR3 protein: CASSIGGRPSQPQHF; CDR3 DNA: TGTGCCAGTAGTATAGGGGGGAGACCCTCCCAGCCCCAGCATTTT